This entry is about one T cell receptor (beta chain). The antigen is undetermined. The entry originates in a study of response to subunit inactivated influenza vaccine. Whole-study findings and limits: Few additional T cells are recruited per seasonal influenza vaccination, authors suggested.

MiXCR was run by TCRdb on the RT-PCR reads, yielding one entry per CDR3 protein. The profile shows 590,000 or so distinct CDR3 sequences, roughly 15% of them singletons. The material was PBMCs from blood, obtained less than 15 days before vaccination. The receptor comes from a man in his fifties who received an inactivated influenza vaccine.

The CDR3 nucleotides are TGTGCCAGCAGCTTCTACAGGGGGCCCGGGGAGCTGTTTTTT. It is translated as CASSFYRGPGELFF. V and J are TRBV5-6 and TRBJ2-2; 9 nucleotides align to TRBD1. V lost 2 bases to trimming and J lost 6 bases; unmatched junction nucleotides: 2. Germline V CDR1 and CDR2: SGHDT, YYEEEE. The CDR3 sequence is 14 residues long.